A selection of T cell receptor beta chains follows, all from one sample in a study of T cell changes during pregnancy in multiple sclerosis. The table came from immunoSEQ multiplex PCR; TCRdb's copy has only in-frame clones and leaves some out. The data contain 60,000 to 65,000 clones, 90% of them seen just once; the ten biggest clones take up roughly 2.1%. The input for sequencing was peripheral blood, taken in the second trimester of pregnancy. Receptors were obtained from a female donor in good health, enrolled as a control in a pregnancy study. CDR3s include the opening cysteine and the closing phenylalanine or tryptophan. A D gene is named only where the DNA matches it firmly. A clone size is listed for some rows: how often the clone was seen (once, few, many), or a class if it is expanded.

CAWGISRGTQYF	TGTGCCTGGGGGATATCTCGGGGGACCCAGTACTTC	NA	NA	TRBV30	TRBJ2-5
CASRGGPGQGYTEAFF	TGCGCCAGCAGAGGAGGTCCGGGACAGGGGTACACTGAAGCTTTCTTT	TRBD1	NA	TRBV5-1	TRBJ1-1
CASSPRTGIISGANVLTF	TGTGCCAGCAGCCCACGGACAGGGATCATCTCTGGGGCCAACGTCCTGACTTTC	TRBD1	NA	TRBV9	TRBJ2-6
CASSTLAGAGEQYF	TGTGCCAGCAGCACCCTAGCGGGAGCGGGCGAGCAGTACTTC	TRBD2	NA	TRBV13	TRBJ2-7
CASSPVGGSEGYTF	TGTGCCAGCAGCCCGGTGGGGGGGAGCGAAGGCTACACCTTC	NA	NA	TRBV7-9	TRBJ1-2
CASSLRGWDTEAFF	TGTGCCAGCAGTTTGCGGGGCTGGGACACTGAAGCTTTCTTT	NA	NA	TRBV28	TRBJ1-1
CASSPGRSRNYGYTF	TGTGCCAGCTCACCTGGCAGGTCGCGTAACTATGGCTACACCTTC	NA	NA	TRBV18	TRBJ1-2
CASRKTGRVNYGYTF	TGTGCCAGCAGGAAAACAGGAAGGGTTAACTATGGCTACACCTTC	NA	NA	TRBV7-9	TRBJ1-2
CASSLGGKGQGATEAFF	TGTGCCAGCAGCTTAGGGGGCAAAGGACAGGGGGCCACTGAAGCTTTCTTT	TRBD1	NA	TRBV5-4	TRBJ1-1
CAWRDPGGADEQYF	TGTGCCTGGAGAGATCCCGGGGGGGCGGACGAGCAGTACTTC	TRBD2	NA	TRBV30	TRBJ2-7
CASSQGDGGGGYTF	TGCGCCAGCAGCCAAGGGGACGGGGGAGGAGGCTACACCTTC	NA	NA	TRBV4-1	TRBJ1-2
CASTHDSGFEKLFF	TGTGCCAGCACCCACGATTCGGGGTTTGAAAAACTGTTTTTT	NA	NA	TRBV6-6	TRBJ1-4
CASNGGTGELFF	TGTGCCAGCAACGGCGGTACCGGGGAGCTGTTTTTT	NA	NA	TRBV9	TRBJ2-2
CASSYGGWHMREQYF	TGTGCCAGCAGCTACGGGGGGTGGCACATGAGGGAGCAGTACTTC	TRBD2	NA	TRBV28	TRBJ2-7
CASRPGVGAQPQHF	TGTGCCAGCAGACCAGGGGTAGGGGCTCAGCCCCAGCATTTT	NA	NA	TRBV6-5	TRBJ1-5
CASSVEDSYTDTQYF	TGTGCCAGCAGCGTAGAGGACAGCTACACAGATACGCAGTATTTT	NA	NA	TRBV9	TRBJ2-3
CASSQGTRAAEAFF	TGTGCCAGCAGCCAAGGGACAAGGGCGGCTGAAGCTTTCTTT	NA	NA	TRBV14	TRBJ1-1
CTSSQAGGDEQFF	TGCACCAGCAGCCAAGCGGGAGGCGATGAGCAGTTCTTC	NA	NA	TRBV1	TRBJ2-1
CASSLRFRQDYGYTF	TGTGCCAGCAGCTTGAGATTTCGGCAGGACTATGGCTACACCTTC	NA	NA	TRBV5-6	TRBJ1-2
CASGGTGGGYEQYF	TGTGCCAGCGGCGGGACAGGGGGAGGCTACGAGCAGTACTTC	TRBD1	NA	TRBV2	TRBJ2-7
CASSSESRGSYNEQFF	TGTGCCAGCAGTTCCGAGAGCCGGGGAAGCTACAATGAGCAGTTCTTC	NA	NA	TRBV28	TRBJ2-1
CATGGLLYQETQYF	TGTGCCACGGGGGGACTCCTGTACCAAGAGACCCAGTACTTC	TRBD2	NA	TRBV25-1	TRBJ2-5
CASSLGRGVGGYTF	TGTGCCAGCAGTTTAGGGAGGGGGGTGGGTGGCTACACCTTC	NA	NA	TRBV27	TRBJ1-2
CASRRGGGGNTIYF	TGTGCCAGCAGACGAGGGGGGGGTGGAAACACCATATATTTT	NA	NA	TRBV7-2	TRBJ1-3
CASSRSLGLAGGNDEQYF	TGTGCCAGCAGTCGTAGCCTGGGACTAGCGGGAGGGAACGACGAGCAGTACTTC	TRBD2	NA	TRBV7-8	TRBJ2-7
CASSYQGYPGNTIYF	TGTGCCAGCAGTTACCAGGGATACCCTGGAAACACCATATATTTT	NA	NA	TRBV6-5	TRBJ1-3
CASKGMGEQYF	TGTGCCAGCAAGGGGATGGGAGAGCAGTACTTC	NA	NA	TRBV6-1	TRBJ2-7
CAWSPLSGGCEQYF	TGTGCCTGGTCCCCCCTCAGCGGGGGATGTGAGCAGTACTTC	TRBD2	NA	TRBV30	TRBJ2-7
CAGDGGAETQYF	TGTGCCGGGGATGGGGGCGCGGAGACCCAGTACTTC	NA	NA	TRBV30	TRBJ2-5
CASSQVGTEFYNSPLHF	TGTGCCAGCAGCCAAGTGGGCACGGAATTTTATAATTCACCCCTCCACTTT	NA	NA	TRBV4-2	TRBJ1-6
CSAPRSEAFF	TGCAGTGCCCCGAGGTCGGAAGCTTTCTTT	NA	few	TRBV20-1	TRBJ1-1
CASSFTANTEAFF	TGTGCCAGCAGCTTTACAGCTAACACTGAAGCTTTCTTT	NA	NA	TRBV5-6	TRBJ1-1
CASSVGGRANEQFF	TGTGCCAGCAGCGTCGGAGGGAGGGCCAATGAGCAGTTCTTC	TRBD2	NA	TRBV9	TRBJ2-1
CASSEKPAGWVNQPQHF	TGTGCCAGCAGTGAAAAGCCGGCAGGGTGGGTCAATCAGCCCCAGCATTTT	NA	NA	TRBV6-1	TRBJ1-5
CAWRRDRGRWSNQPQHF	TGTGCCTGGAGAAGAGACAGGGGGCGTTGGAGCAATCAGCCCCAGCATTTT	TRBD1	NA	TRBV30	TRBJ1-5
CAVDRVGNTEAFF	TGTGCCGTAGACAGGGTCGGGAACACTGAAGCTTTCTTT	TRBD1	once	TRBV27	TRBJ1-1
CASRRGLAGGPGTGELFF	TGTGCCAGCAGGAGAGGACTAGCGGGGGGCCCCGGAACCGGGGAGCTGTTTTTT	TRBD2	NA	TRBV7-2	TRBJ2-2
CASAWGGSHLGDTQYF	TGTGCTAGTGCCTGGGGTGGGAGCCACCTCGGAGATACGCAGTATTTT	NA	NA	TRBV12-5	TRBJ2-3
CASSPGTGASTDTQYF	TGTGCCAGCAGCCCAGGGACAGGGGCTAGCACAGATACGCAGTATTTT	TRBD1	NA	TRBV13	TRBJ2-3
CASSPDLAAGPYGYTF	TGTGCCAGCTCACCAGACCTAGCCGCCGGGCCCTATGGCTACACCTTC	NA	NA	TRBV18	TRBJ1-2
CASSARREKLFF	TGTGCCAGTAGTGCCCGCAGGGAAAAACTGTTTTTT	NA	NA	TRBV19	TRBJ1-4